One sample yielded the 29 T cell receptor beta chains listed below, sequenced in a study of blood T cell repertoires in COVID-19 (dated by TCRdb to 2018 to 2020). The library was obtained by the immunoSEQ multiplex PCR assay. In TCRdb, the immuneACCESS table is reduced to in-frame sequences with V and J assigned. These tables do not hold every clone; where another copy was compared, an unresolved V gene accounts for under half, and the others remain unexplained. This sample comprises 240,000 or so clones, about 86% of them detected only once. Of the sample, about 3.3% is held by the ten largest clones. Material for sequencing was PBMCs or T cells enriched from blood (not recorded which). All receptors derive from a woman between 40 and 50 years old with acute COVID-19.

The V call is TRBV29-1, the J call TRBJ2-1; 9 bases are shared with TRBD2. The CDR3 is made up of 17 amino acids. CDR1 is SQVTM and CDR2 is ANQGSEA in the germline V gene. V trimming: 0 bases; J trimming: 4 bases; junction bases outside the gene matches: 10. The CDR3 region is CSVEDWASGNQYNEQFF. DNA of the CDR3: TGCAGCGTTGAAGATTGGGCTAGCGGGAACCAATACAATGAGCAGTTCTTC.

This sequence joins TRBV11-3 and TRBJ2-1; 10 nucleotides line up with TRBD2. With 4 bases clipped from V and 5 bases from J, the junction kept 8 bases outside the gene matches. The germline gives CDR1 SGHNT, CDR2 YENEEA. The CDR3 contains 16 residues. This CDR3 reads CASSYSGTSDHNEQFF. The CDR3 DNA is TGTGCCAGCAGCTACAGCGGGACTAGCGACCACAATGAGCAGTTCTTC.

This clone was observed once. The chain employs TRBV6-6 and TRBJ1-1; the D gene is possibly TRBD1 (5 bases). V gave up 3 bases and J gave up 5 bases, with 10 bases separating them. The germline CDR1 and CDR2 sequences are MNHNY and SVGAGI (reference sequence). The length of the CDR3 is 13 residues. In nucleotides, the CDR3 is TGTGCCAGCAGTTATCAGGGTGGAACTGAAGCTTTCTTT. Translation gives CASSYQGGTEAFF.

CDR3 sequence (DNA): TGTGCCAGCAGAAAACTAGCGGGAGACACAGATACGCAGTATTTT. It specifies CASRKLAGDTDTQYF. The chain carries TRBV6-4 and TRBJ2-3; 11 nucleotides align to TRBD2. V was pared by 6 bases and J by 2 bases, with 4 bases of the junction left unmatched. Germline CDR1 MRHNA, CDR2 SNTAGT. CDR3 length equals 15 residues.

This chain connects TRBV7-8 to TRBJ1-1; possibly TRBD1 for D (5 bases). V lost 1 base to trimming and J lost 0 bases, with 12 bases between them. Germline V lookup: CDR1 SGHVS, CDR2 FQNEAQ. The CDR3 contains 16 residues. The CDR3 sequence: CASSLVVGPMNTEAFF. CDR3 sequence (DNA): TGTGCCAGCAGCTTAGTTGTGGGGCCGATGAACACTGAAGCTTTCTTT. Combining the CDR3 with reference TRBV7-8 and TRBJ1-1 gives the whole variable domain GAGVSQSPRYKVAKRGQDVALRCDPISGHVSLFWYQQALGQGPEFLTYFQNEAQLDKSGLPSDRFFAERPEGSVSTLKIQRTQQEDSAVYLCASSLVVGPMNTEAFFGQGTRLTVV.

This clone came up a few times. The CDR3 sequence is CAWRRQGDEQYF. The CDR3 DNA is TGTGCCTGGAGGAGACAGGGGGACGAGCAGTACTTC. The rearrangement joins TRBV30 to TRBJ2-7; 9 bases match TRBD1. The junction had 2 bases not matched to a gene; V was cut back by 3 bases and J by 5 bases. Germline-derived CDR1 and CDR2 are GTSNPN and SVGIG (reference sequence). The CDR3 sequence is 12 residues long.

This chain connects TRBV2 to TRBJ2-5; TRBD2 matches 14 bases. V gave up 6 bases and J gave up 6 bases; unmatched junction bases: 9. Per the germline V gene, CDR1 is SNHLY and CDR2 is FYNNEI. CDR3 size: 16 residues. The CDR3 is CASRNPGLAGEKTQYF. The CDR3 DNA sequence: TGTGCCAGCAGAAATCCGGGACTAGCGGGAGAAAAGACCCAGTACTTC.

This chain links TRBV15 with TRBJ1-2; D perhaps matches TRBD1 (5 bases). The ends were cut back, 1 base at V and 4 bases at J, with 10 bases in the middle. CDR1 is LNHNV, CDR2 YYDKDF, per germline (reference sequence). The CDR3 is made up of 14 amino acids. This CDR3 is CATSRASGGYGYTF. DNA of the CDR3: TGTGCCACCAGCAGAGCCTCGGGGGGCTATGGCTACACCTTC.

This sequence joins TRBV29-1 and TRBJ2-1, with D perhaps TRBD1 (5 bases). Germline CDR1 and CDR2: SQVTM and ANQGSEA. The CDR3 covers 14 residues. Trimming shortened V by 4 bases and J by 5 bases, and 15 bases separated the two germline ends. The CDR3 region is CSVVPRVRNNEQFF. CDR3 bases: TGCAGCGTTGTACCCAGGGTCCGAAACAATGAGCAGTTCTTC.

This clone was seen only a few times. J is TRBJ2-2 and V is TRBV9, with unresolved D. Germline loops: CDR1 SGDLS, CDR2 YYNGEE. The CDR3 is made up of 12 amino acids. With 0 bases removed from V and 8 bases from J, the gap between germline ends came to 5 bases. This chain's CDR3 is CASSVAPGELFF. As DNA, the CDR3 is TGTGCCAGCAGCGTAGCCCCGGGGGAGCTGTTTTTT.

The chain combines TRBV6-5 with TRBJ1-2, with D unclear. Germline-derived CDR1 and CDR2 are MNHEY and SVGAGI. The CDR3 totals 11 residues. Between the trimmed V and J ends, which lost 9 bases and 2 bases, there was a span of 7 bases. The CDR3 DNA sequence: TGTGCCAGTTTAAAAAACTATGGCTACACCTTC. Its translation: CASLKNYGYTF.

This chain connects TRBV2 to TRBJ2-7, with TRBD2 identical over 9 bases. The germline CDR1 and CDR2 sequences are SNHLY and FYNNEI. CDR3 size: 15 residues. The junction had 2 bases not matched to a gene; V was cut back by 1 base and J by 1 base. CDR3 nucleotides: TGTGCCAGCAGTGAAGGACTAGCGGTATCCTACGAGCAGTACTTC. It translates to CASSEGLAVSYEQYF.

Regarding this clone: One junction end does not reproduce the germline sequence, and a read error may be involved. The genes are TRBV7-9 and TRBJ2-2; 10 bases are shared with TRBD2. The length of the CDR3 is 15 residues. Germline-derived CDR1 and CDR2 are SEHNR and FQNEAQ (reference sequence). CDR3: CASSLAGVNTGELFF. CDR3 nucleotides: TGTGCCAGCAGCCTAGCGGGAGTGAACACCGGGGAGCTGTTTTTT.

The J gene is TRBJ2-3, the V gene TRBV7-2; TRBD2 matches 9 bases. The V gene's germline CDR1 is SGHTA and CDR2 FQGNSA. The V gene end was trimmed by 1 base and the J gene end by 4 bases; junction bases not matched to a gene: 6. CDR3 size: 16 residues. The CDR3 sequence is CASSLVATSGADTQYF. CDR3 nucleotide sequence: TGTGCCAGCAGCTTAGTGGCGACTAGCGGTGCAGATACGCAGTATTTT.

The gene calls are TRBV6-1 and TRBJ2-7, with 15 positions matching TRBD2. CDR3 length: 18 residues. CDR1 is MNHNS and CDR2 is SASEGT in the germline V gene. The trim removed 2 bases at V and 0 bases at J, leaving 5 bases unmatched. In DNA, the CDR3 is TGTGCCAGCAGTGAATGGGGGACTAGCGGGAGGAGCTCCTACGAGCAGTACTTC. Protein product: CASSEWGTSGRSSYEQYF.

The DNA for the CDR3 is TGTGCCAGTAGTGGACGGGGGGAAGTGCAACAGACCCAGTACTTC. It translates to CASSGRGEVQQTQYF. This chain joins TRBV19 and TRBJ2-5, with TRBD2 matching 7 bases. The CDR3 sequence is 15 residues long. The junction had 12 bases not matched to a gene; V was cut back by 5 bases and J by 6 bases. In germline, CDR1 is LNHDA, CDR2 SQIVND (reference sequence). The full variable domain, rest sourced from reference TRBV19 and TRBJ2-5, is DGGITQSPKYLFRKEGQNVTLSCEQNLNHDAMYWYRQDPGQGLRLIYYSQIVNDFQKGDIAEGYSVSREKKESFPLTVTSAQKNPTAFYLCASSGRGEVQQTQYFGPGTRLLVL.

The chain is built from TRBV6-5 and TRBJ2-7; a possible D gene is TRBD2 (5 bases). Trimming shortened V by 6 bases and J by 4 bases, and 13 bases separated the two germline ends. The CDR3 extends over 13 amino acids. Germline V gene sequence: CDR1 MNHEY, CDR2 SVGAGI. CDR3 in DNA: TGTGCCAGCAGAACCGACGGGATTTACGAGCAGTACTTC. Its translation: CASRTDGIYEQYF.

The CDR3 bases are TGTGCCAAATTACGCGGGAGATGGACCGGGGAGCTGTTTTTT. This gives the protein CAKLRGRWTGELFF. The genes are TRBV7-2 and TRBJ2-2, with 7 bases fitting TRBD2. CDR1 is SGHTA and CDR2 is FQGNSA in the germline V gene. After removal of 10 bases from V and 5 bases from J, the junction contained 10 bases not matched to a gene. The CDR3 spans 14 residues.

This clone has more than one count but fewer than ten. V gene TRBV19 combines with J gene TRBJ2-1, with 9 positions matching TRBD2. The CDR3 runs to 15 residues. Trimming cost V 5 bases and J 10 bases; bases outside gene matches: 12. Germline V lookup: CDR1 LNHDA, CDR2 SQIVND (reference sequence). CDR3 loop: CASSRLAGTKGEQFF. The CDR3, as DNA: TGTGCCAGTAGTCGTCTAGCGGGAACTAAGGGGGAGCAGTTCTTC.

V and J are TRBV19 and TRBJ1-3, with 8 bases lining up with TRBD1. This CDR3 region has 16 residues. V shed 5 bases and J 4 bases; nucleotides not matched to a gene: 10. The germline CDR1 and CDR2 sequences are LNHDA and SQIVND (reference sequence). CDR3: CASSSLRGRGGNTIYF. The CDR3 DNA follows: TGTGCCAGTAGTTCACTCAGGGGGCGGGGAGGAAACACCATATATTTT.

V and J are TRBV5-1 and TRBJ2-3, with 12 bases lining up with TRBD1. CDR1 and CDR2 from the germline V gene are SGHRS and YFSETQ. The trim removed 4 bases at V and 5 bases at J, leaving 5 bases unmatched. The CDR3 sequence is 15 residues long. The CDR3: CASSRGTGGEDTQYF. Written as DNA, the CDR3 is TGCGCCAGCAGCCGAGGGACAGGGGGCGAAGATACGCAGTATTTT.

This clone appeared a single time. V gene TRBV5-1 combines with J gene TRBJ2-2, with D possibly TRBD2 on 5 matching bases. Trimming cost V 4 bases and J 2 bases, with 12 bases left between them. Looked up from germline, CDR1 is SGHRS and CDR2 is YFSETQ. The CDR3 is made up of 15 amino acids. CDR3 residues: CASSGGIGNTGELFF. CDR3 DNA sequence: TGCGCCAGCAGCGGAGGTATAGGAAACACCGGGGAGCTGTTTTTT.

This chain's CDR3 is CAWSAGYTEAFF. Written as DNA, the CDR3 is TGTGCCTGGAGTGCAGGGTACACTGAAGCTTTCTTT. This sequence joins TRBV30 and TRBJ1-1; D possibly corresponds to TRBD1 (5 bases). The CDR3 spans 12 residues. Germline CDR1 and CDR2: GTSNPN and SVGIG (reference sequence). V shed 1 base and J shed 3 bases, with 6 bases lying between them.

The CDR3 DNA is TGTGCCAGCGATGACAGGGTCTCTGGCTACACCTTC. Translating gives CASDDRVSGYTF. The J gene is TRBJ1-2, the V gene TRBV27, with 7 bases fitting TRBD1. CDR1 is MNHEY and CDR2 is SMNVEV in the germline V gene (reference sequence). Losses at the gene ends were 8 bases for V and 7 bases for J; bases not matched to a gene: 7. The CDR3 has 12 residues.

The CDR3 reads CASSYGQGGSPLHF. The CDR3 nucleotides are TGCGCCAGCAGCTATGGACAGGGTGGGTCACCCCTCCACTTT. V and J are TRBV5-1 and TRBJ1-6; 8 nucleotides align to TRBD1. Germline CDR1 is SGHRS and CDR2 is YFSETQ. The CDR3 extends over 14 amino acids. V was pared by 3 bases and J by 10 bases, with 6 bases of the junction left unmatched.

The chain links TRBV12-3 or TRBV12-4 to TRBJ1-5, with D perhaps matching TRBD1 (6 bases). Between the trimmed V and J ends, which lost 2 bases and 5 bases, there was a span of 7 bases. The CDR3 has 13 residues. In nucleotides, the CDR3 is TGTGCCAGCAGTTTACAGGGGCATCAGCCCCAGCATTTT. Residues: CASSLQGHQPQHF.

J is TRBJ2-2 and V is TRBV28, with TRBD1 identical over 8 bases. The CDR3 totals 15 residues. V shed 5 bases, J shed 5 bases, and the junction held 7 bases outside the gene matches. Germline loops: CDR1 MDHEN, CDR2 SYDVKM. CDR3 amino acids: CASSPGQDETGELFF. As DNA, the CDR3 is TGTGCCAGCAGTCCGGGACAGGACGAAACCGGGGAGCTGTTTTTT. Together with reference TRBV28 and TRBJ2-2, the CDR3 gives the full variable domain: DVKVTQSSRYLVKRTGEKVFLECVQDMDHENMFWYRQDPGLGLRLIYFSYDVKMKEKGDIPEGYSVSREKKERFSLILESASTNQTSMYLCASSPGQDETGELFFGEGSRLTVL.

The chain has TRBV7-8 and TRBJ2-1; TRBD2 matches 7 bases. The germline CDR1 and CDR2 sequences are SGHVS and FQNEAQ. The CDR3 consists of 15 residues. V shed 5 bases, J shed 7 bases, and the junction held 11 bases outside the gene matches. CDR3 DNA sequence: TGTGCCAGCAGCGGCCCCGGGACTATCACTAATGAGCAGTTCTTC. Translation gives CASSGPGTITNEQFF.

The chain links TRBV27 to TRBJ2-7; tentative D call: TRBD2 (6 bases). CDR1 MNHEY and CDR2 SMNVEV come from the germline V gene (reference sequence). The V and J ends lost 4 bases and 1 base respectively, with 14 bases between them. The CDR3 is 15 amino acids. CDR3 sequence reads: CASSYGSGISYEQYF. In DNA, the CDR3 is TGTGCCAGCAGTTATGGTAGCGGTATTTCCTACGAGCAGTACTTC.